This T cell receptor beta chain was sequenced during a study of blood T cells in healthy people across ages. The V and J ends lost 7 bases and 1 base, in that order; junction bases with no gene match: 1. There are 12 residues in the CDR3. The V gene's germline CDR1 is SQVTM and CDR2 ANQGSEA. Together with a sample-barcoded 5' primer, a J-beta primer mix was included in a second PCR lasting about 7 to 12 cycles. TCRdb passed the 5' RACE reads through MiXCR, listing each CDR3 protein once. The sample lists 950,000 to 1,200,000 distinct CDR3 sequences, around two fifths occurring once. The TCR comes from a man aged 18 to 29 in good health. Sample: blood. The chain carries TRBV29-1 and TRBJ2-5, with 9 bases aligning to TRBD2. CDR3 in amino acids: CSEGLAQETQYF. DNA of the CDR3: TGCAGCGAGGGACTAGCCCAAGAGACCCAGTACTTC.